Following are 10 T cell receptor beta chains from one sample sequenced in a study of blood T cell repertoires in COVID-19. Produced via immunoSEQ multiplex PCR; TCRdb's table is partial and in-frame only. This table holds approximately 55,000 clones, 60% to 85% found once. The sequenced sample consisted of peripheral blood. These receptors were obtained from a young man with COVID-19, enrolled during active disease.

The chain couples TRBV7-9 to TRBJ2-1, with D unclear. The germline gives CDR1 SEHNR, CDR2 FQNEAQ (reference sequence). The V end lost 5 bases, the J end lost 4 bases, and 6 bases lay between the germline ends. This CDR3 spans 12 amino acids. The CDR3 coding sequence is TGTGCCAGCAGCCCCAGTTACAATGAGCAGTTCTTC. Its translation: CASSPSYNEQFF. Looking up the rest from reference TRBV7-9 and TRBJ2-1 gives the full variable domain: DTGVSQNPRHKITKRGQNVTFRCDPISEHNRLYWYRQTLGQGPEFLTYFQNEAQLEKSRLLSDRFSAERPKGSFSTLEIQRTEQGDSAMYLCASSPSYNEQFFGPGTRLTVL.

The V and J genes are TRBV24-1 and TRBJ2-1, with a weak D call TRBD1 (7 bases). The V end was cut by 2 bases, the J end by 10 bases, with 11 bases between. Germline V CDR1 and CDR2: KGHDR, SFDVKD. The CDR3 extends over 13 amino acids. The DNA for the CDR3 is TGTGCCACCAGTGATTGGAGGGGGCAGGAGCAGTTCTTC. Translating gives CATSDWRGQEQFF.

In this sample, this clone turned up once. As DNA, the CDR3 is TGTGCCAGCAGCAGGAGCGGGCAATGGGATACGCAGTATTTT. It yields the protein CASSRSGQWDTQYF. The chain couples TRBV7-3 to TRBJ2-3, with a weak D call TRBD2 (6 bases). Germline lookup yields CDR1 SGHTA and CDR2 FQGTGA. Trimming shortened V by 5 bases and J by 6 bases, and 15 bases separated the two germline ends. This CDR3 is built from 14 residues.

This clone was observed a single time. This sequence joins TRBV12-5 and TRBJ1-5; D gene uncertain. Trimming took 5 bases from V and 1 from J, leaving 6 bases between them. From germline, CDR1 is LGHNT and CDR2 FRNRAP. CDR3 size: 13 residues. CDR3: CASGTVSNQPQHF. The CDR3 region has the DNA TGTGCTAGTGGTACAGTAAGCAATCAGCCCCAGCATTTT.

V and J are TRBV6-4 and TRBJ2-3; TRBD2 matches at 7 bases. CDR3 size: 13 residues. V lost 8 bases, J lost 2 bases, and 4 bases stayed unmatched. The germline CDR1 and CDR2 sequences are MRHNA and SNTAGT. CDR3 nucleotides: TGTGCCAGCTCGGAGCGGGACACAGATACGCAGTATTTT. It specifies CASSERDTDTQYF.

The chain is built from TRBV19 and TRBJ2-7, with TRBD1 matching 10 bases. There are 15 residues in the CDR3. Per germline, CDR1 LNHDA and CDR2 SQIVND (reference sequence). The V segment lost 6 bases and the J segment 3 bases; nucleotides outside the gene matches: 8. This chain's CDR3 is CASRPTGGSFYEQYF. CDR3 coding DNA: TGTGCCAGTAGACCGACAGGGGGCTCTTTCTACGAGCAGTACTTC.

This chain joins TRBV19 and TRBJ2-1; 11 bases are shared with TRBD1. V was clipped by 3 bases and J by 9 bases; unmatched bases: 7. Germline assignment: CDR1 LNHDA and CDR2 SQIVND (reference sequence). The CDR3 has 15 amino acids. In nucleotides, the CDR3 is TGTGCCAGTAGTATTAGGGGACAGGGGGGCTTTGAGCAGTTCTTC. Translated: CASSIRGQGGFEQFF.

The V and J genes are TRBV11-2 and TRBJ2-7; D gene unclear. Germline values: CDR1 SGHAT, CDR2 FQNNGV. This CDR3 comprises 13 residues. Between the trimmed V and J ends, which lost 1 base and 2 bases, there was a span of 6 bases. For the CDR3, the DNA is TGTGCCAGCAGCTTAGGGCTAGCCTACGAGCAGTACTTC. Its translation is CASSLGLAYEQYF.

The CDR3 sequence is CASSQATHNEQFF. In DNA, the CDR3 is TGCGCCAGCAGCCAAGCTACCCACAATGAGCAGTTCTTC. This rearrangement joins TRBV4-3 to TRBJ2-1; no definite D call. The CDR3 extends over 13 amino acids. Per the germline V gene, CDR1 is LGHNA and CDR2 is YSLEER. V was shortened by 1 base and J by 5 bases, with 6 bases between the two germline ends.

This clone was detected only once. The V call is TRBV30, the J call TRBJ1-2, with TRBD1 matching 10 bases. CDR1 and CDR2 (germline): GTSNPN, SVGIG (reference sequence). The J segment lost 5 bases and the V segment lost 4 bases, leaving 7 bases of the junction unmatched. The CDR3 is made up of 14 amino acids. The CDR3 reads CAWTRGTGVYGYTF. Here the CDR3 DNA reads TGTGCCTGGACCAGAGGGACAGGGGTTTATGGCTACACCTTC.